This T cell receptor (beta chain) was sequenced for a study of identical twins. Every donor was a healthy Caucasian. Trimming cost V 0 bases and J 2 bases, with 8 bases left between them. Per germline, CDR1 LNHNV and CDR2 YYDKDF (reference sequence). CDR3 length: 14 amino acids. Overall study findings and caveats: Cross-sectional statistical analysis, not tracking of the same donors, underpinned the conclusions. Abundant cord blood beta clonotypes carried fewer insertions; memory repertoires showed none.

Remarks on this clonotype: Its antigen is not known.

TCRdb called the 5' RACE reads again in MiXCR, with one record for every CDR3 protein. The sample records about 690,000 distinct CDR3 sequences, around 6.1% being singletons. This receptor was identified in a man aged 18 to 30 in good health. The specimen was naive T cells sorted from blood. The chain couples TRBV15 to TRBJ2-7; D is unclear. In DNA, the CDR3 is TGTGCCACCAGCAGAGAACGGAAAACCTACGAGCAGTACTTC. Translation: CATSRERKTYEQYF.